These 20 T cell receptor beta chains came from one sample sequenced in a study of human T cells and chemical hapten exposure. Time point here: patch test 3, about 24 weeks after DPC sensitization. The sample's treatment: therapeutic diphenylcyclopropenone sensitization with weekly scalp DPC. Using its own MiXCR run on the RACE reads, TCRdb lists one record per CDR3 protein. The sample contains some 64,000 distinct CDR3 sequences, approximately 11% of which appear only once. The sample was whole blood, taken in connection with sensitization to the hapten diphenylcyclopropenone (DPC). The source of these receptors is a woman aged 30 to 39 with alopecia areata. Some clones in this sample may be carry-over from other donors' samples.

This clonotype was seen once. The chain uses TRBV28 and TRBJ2-2, with TRBD2 identical over 8 bases. Germline CDR1 is MDHEN and CDR2 is SYDVKM. J lost 8 bases, V lost 4 bases, and 6 bases had no gene match. This CDR3 is 14 amino acids long. In DNA, the CDR3 is TGTGCCAGCAGTTCCGGGAGGGCCCTTGGGGAGCTGTTTTTT. Protein sequence: CASSSGRALGELFF.

This clonotype was counted only a few times. The genes are TRBV5-6 and TRBJ2-3; perhaps D is TRBD1 or TRBD2 (5 bases each). V lost 6 bases and J 3 bases, leaving 17 bases between the germline ends. The CDR3 extends over 15 amino acids. Per the germline V gene, CDR1 is SGHDT and CDR2 is YYEEEE. The CDR3, as DNA: TGTGCCAGCATCCGAATGGTGGGGGAGACAGATACGCAGTATTTT. Protein product: CASIRMVGETDTQYF.

J is TRBJ1-1 and V is TRBV29-1; 8 nucleotides match TRBD1. The CDR3 runs 11 residues. Germline CDR1 and CDR2: SQVTM and ANQGSEA. With 7 bases clipped from V and 5 bases from J, the junction kept 3 bases outside the gene matches. The CDR3 region has the DNA TGCAGCGCGTACAGGGGGACTGAAGCTTTCTTT. Its protein product is CSAYRGTEAFF. The whole variable domain, filled in from reference TRBV29-1 and TRBJ1-1, reads SAVISQKPSRDICQRGTSLTIQCQVDSQVTMMFWYRQQPGQSLTLIATANQGSEATYESGFVIDKFPISRPNLTFSTLTVSNMSPEDSSIYLCSAYRGTEAFFGQGTRLTVV.

This clonotype has at least ten counts. The chain uses TRBV6-2 or TRBV6-3 and TRBJ2-7; D gene ambiguous. V was trimmed by 6 bases and J by 0 bases, leaving 15 bases between them. This CDR3 has 15 amino acids. CDR1 and CDR2 from the germline V gene are MNHEY and SVGEGT. CDR3 DNA: TGTGCCAGCAGAGGCCGGGCTCAGAGCTCCTACGAGCAGTACTTC. It is translated as CASRGRAQSSYEQYF.

This clonotype was found many times. CDR3 nucleotides: TGCGCCAGCACCACCAACCCCGACACTCACTACGAGCAGTACTTC. Amino acids: CASTTNPDTHYEQYF. The rearrangement joins TRBV10-2 to TRBJ2-7; D is uncertain. V was cut by 7 bases and J by 3 bases, with 19 bases left in between. The CDR3 has 15 amino acids. Looked up from germline, CDR1 is WSHSY and CDR2 is SAAADI.

This clonotype appeared many times. The chain recombines TRBV20-1 with TRBJ2-7; TRBD2 aligns across 7 bases. Looked up from germline, CDR1 is DFQATT and CDR2 is SNEGSKA (reference sequence). The CDR3 runs to 14 residues. The ends lost 5 bases at V and 3 bases at J; junction bases unmatched: 10. CDR3 loop: CSAPREAGSYEQYF. CDR3 in DNA: TGCAGTGCTCCCCGGGAAGCGGGGAGCTACGAGCAGTACTTC.

Only a few counts were recorded for this clonotype. The chain uses TRBV5-4 and TRBJ1-1; TRBD1 aligns across 11 bases. This CDR3 comprises 15 residues. Germline V gives CDR1 SGHNT, CDR2 YYREEE (reference sequence). Losses at the gene ends were 3 bases for V and 3 bases for J; bases not matched to a gene: 4. CDR3: CASSSPGQGDTEAFF. For the CDR3, the DNA is TGTGCCAGCAGCTCCCCGGGACAGGGGGACACTGAAGCTTTCTTT.

This clonotype was picked up a small number of times. The genes are TRBV20-1 and TRBJ2-3; the D is unclear. The germline CDR1 and CDR2 sequences are DFQATT and SNEGSKA (reference sequence). The CDR3 length is 11 residues. Trimming took 6 bases from V and 0 from J, leaving 4 bases between them. DNA for the CDR3: TGCAGTGCGGACAGCACAGATACGCAGTATTTT. It yields the protein CSADSTDTQYF.

This clonotype was recorded at least ten times. The gene calls are TRBV6-5 and TRBJ2-3; 7 positions match TRBD2. The CDR3 spans 14 residues. Germline CDR1 MNHEY, CDR2 SVGAGI. The junction had 9 bases not matched to a gene; V was cut back by 10 bases and J by 2 bases. CDR3 DNA sequence: TGTGCCACCCGAAGGGGACTATCCACAGATACGCAGTATTTT. The encoded protein is CATRRGLSTDTQYF.

This clonotype occurred a few times. J is TRBJ1-2 and V is TRBV7-9, with 9 bases lining up with TRBD1. Germline V gene sequence: CDR1 SEHNR, CDR2 FQNEAQ (reference sequence). The J segment lost 3 bases and the V segment lost 1 base, leaving 6 bases of the junction unmatched. The CDR3 runs to 16 residues. CDR3 protein: CASSLEPGQGYYGYTF. In DNA, the CDR3 is TGTGCCAGCAGCTTAGAGCCGGGACAGGGCTACTATGGCTACACCTTC.

This clonotype has a count of ten or more. J is TRBJ2-5 and V is TRBV18, with D unclear. This CDR3 has 12 amino acids. The germline V gene has CDR1 KGHSH and CDR2 LQKENI. The V and J ends lost 6 bases and 0 bases respectively, with 5 bases between them. CDR3 DNA: TGTGCCAGCTCCCCGTACCAAGAGACCCAGTACTTC. It specifies CASSPYQETQYF.

The chain links TRBV5-1 to TRBJ2-7; 8 bases are shared with TRBD2. The CDR3 spans 16 residues. The germline CDR1 and CDR2 sequences are SGHRS and YFSETQ. With 4 bases clipped from V and 0 bases from J, the junction kept 9 bases outside the gene matches. CDR3 bases: TGCGCCAGCAGCCACCGACAGAGCGGGAGCTCCTACGAGCAGTACTTC. It translates to CASSHRQSGSSYEQYF. Drawing the rest from reference TRBV5-1 and TRBJ2-7, the complete variable domain is KAGVTQTPRYLIKTRGQQVTLSCSPISGHRSVSWYQQTPGQGLQFLFEYFSETQRNKGNFPGRFSGRQFSNSRSEMNVSTLELGDSALYLCASSHRQSGSSYEQYFGPGTRLTVT.

This clonotype appeared many times. The CDR3 DNA is TGTGCCAGCAGCCGTTCCGAGAGGTCCTACACCTTC. This encodes CASSRSERSYTF. J is TRBJ1-2 and V is TRBV3-1; unclear D gene. Germline CDR1 LGHDT, CDR2 YNNKEL (reference sequence). Between the trimmed V and J ends, which lost 4 bases and 10 bases, there was a span of 13 bases. The CDR3 length is 12 residues.

This clonotype was counted many times. This chain connects TRBV7-3 to TRBJ2-3; the D gene is possibly TRBD2 (7 bases). V lost 5 bases, J lost 0 bases, and 12 bases lay in between. CDR1 is SGHTA, CDR2 FQGTGA, per germline. The CDR3 totals 15 residues. This CDR3 is CASSPGGWSTDTQYF. DNA of the CDR3: TGTGCCAGCAGCCCGGGGGGCTGGAGCACAGATACGCAGTATTTT.

This clonotype was recorded at least ten times. The gene calls are TRBV19 and TRBJ1-1; no definite D call. V gave up 4 bases and J gave up 0 bases, with 9 bases separating them. This CDR3 is built from 14 residues. Germline CDR1 is LNHDA and CDR2 is SQIVND (reference sequence). In DNA form, the CDR3 reads TGTGCCAGTAGTAACATGAATATGAACACTGAAGCTTTCTTT. This translates into CASSNMNMNTEAFF.

This clonotype was detected ten times or more. V and J are TRBV18 and TRBJ2-7; perhaps TRBD2 as D (6 bases). This CDR3 region has 15 residues. The germline V and J ends were trimmed by 6 bases and 7 bases, with 22 bases remaining between them. CDR1 is KGHSH, CDR2 LQKENI, per germline. The CDR3 nucleotides read TGTGCCAGCTCTTCGGGACTCTCTGAATTGTATGAGCAGTACTTC. Residues: CASSSGLSELYEQYF.

This clonotype was seen many times. V is TRBV19 and J is TRBJ2-5; maybe TRBD1 (5 bases). Germline V gene data show CDR1 as LNHDA and CDR2 as SQIVND (reference sequence). This CDR3 is 16 amino acids long. V was trimmed by 9 bases and J by 4 bases, leaving 24 bases between them. CDR3 sequence reads: CASTRSGNRLGETQYF. CDR3 nucleotides: TGTGCCAGCACCCGAAGTGGGAACAGGTTGGGAGAGACCCAGTACTTC.

Only a few counts were recorded for this clonotype. The chain uses TRBV6-5 and TRBJ1-1, with 8 bases matching TRBD1. Trimming at V came to 2 bases and at J to 5 bases, leaving 4 bases not matched to a gene. CDR1 and CDR2 from the germline V gene are MNHEY and SVGAGI. The CDR3 length is 14 residues. The CDR3 loop reads CASSYGQGVTEAFF. The CDR3 nucleotides are TGTGCCAGCAGTTACGGACAGGGTGTTACTGAAGCTTTCTTT.

The J gene is TRBJ2-3, the V gene TRBV19; D is undetermined. The germline V and J ends were trimmed by 0 bases and 2 bases, with 15 bases remaining between them. Germline values: CDR1 LNHDA, CDR2 SQIVND (reference sequence). There are 17 residues in the CDR3. CDR3 residues: CASSIDWADGITDTQYF. In DNA, the CDR3 is TGTGCCAGTAGTATAGATTGGGCAGATGGGATCACAGATACGCAGTATTTT.

This clonotype came up many times. The chain recombines TRBV5-5 with TRBJ1-6; D is perhaps TRBD1 (5 bases). Trimming cost V 3 bases and J 4 bases, with 14 bases left between them. Germline CDR1 is SGHKS and CDR2 is YYEKEE (reference sequence). The CDR3 length is 16 residues. The CDR3 reads CASSSTGTGYNSPLHF. The DNA of the CDR3 is TGTGCCAGCAGCTCAACCGGGACGGGTTATAATTCACCCCTCCACTTT. Using reference TRBV5-5 and TRBJ1-6 for the parts outside the CDR3, the full variable domain is DAGVTQSPTHLIKTRGQQVTLRCSPISGHKSVSWYQQVLGQGPQFIFQYYEKEERGRGNFPDRFSARQFPNYSSELNVNALLLGDSALYLCASSSTGTGYNSPLHFGNGTRLTVT.